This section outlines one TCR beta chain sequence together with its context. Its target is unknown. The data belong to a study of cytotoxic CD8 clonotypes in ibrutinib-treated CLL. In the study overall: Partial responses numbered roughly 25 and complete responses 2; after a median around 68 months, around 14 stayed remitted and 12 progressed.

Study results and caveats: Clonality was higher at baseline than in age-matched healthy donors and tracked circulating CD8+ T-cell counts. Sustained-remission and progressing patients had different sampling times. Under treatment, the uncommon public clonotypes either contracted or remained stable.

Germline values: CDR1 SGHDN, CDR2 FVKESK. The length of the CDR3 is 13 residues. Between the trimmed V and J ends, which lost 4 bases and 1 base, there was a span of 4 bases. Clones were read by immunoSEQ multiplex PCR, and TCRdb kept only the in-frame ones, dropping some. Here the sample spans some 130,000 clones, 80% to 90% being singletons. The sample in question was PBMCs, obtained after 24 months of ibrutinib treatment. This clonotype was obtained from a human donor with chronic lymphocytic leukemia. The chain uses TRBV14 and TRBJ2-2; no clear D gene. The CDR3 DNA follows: TGTGCCAGCAGCCGCTTGAACACCGGGGAGCTGTTTTTT. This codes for CASSRLNTGELFF.